The rows below give T cell receptor beta chains drawn from one sample of a study of CD8 T cells in ankylosing spondylitis. TCRdb called the 5' RACE reads again in MiXCR, with one record for every CDR3 protein. Here the sample spans hundreds of thousands of distinct CDR3 sequences, 12% being singletons. The sequenced sample was blood, either unsorted or a sorted T cell fraction (not recorded which). The receptors stem from a male donor with ankylosing spondylitis. CDR3s include the opening cysteine and the closing phenylalanine or tryptophan. D genes are given only for firm matches. The size entry is marked missing in some rows and otherwise reads once, few, many or a size class.

D,V,size,J,DNA,CDR3
TRBD2,TRBV6-1,-,TRBJ2-2,TGTGCCAGCCGGCGGGGGGTGAACACCGGGGAGCTGTTTTTT,CASRRGVNTGELFF
TRBD1,TRBV19,few,TRBJ2-1,TGTGCCAGTAGTCTAGGACAGGGTATGTTCTTC,CASSLGQGMFF
-,TRBV5-1,many,TRBJ2-7,TGCGCCAGCAAGGGACGGGACTCCTACGAGCAGTACTTC,CASKGRDSYEQYF
-,TRBV18,few,TRBJ2-5,TGTGCCAGCTCACGTATGGCGGGCCTTTACCCGGAAGAGACCCAGTACTTC,CASSRMAGLYPEETQYF
TRBD1,TRBV5-1,many,TRBJ1-1,TGCGCCAGCAGCGACAGGGCCGAGAAGGTTGAAGCTTTCTTT,CASSDRAEKVEAFF
-,TRBV4-3,few,TRBJ2-5,TGCGCCAGCAGCCATTGGGGGAGCGCCCAAGAGACCCAGTACTTC,CASSHWGSAQETQYF
-,TRBV3-1,few,TRBJ1-2,TGTGCCAGCAGCTCCCGGGGGTTTAACTATGGCTACACCTTC,CASSSRGFNYGYTF
-,TRBV27,-,TRBJ2-3,TGTGCCAGCAGTTTTCGTCTCGGGACACCTAGCACAGATACGCAGTATTTT,CASSFRLGTPSTDTQYF
TRBD1,TRBV7-2,-,TRBJ2-5,TGTGCCAGCAGAGGACAGGCCCTAGGCCAGTACTTC,CASRGQALGQYF
-,TRBV28,-,TRBJ2-7,TGTGCCAGCAGTTTGCCTGGGTCAGGATACGAGCAGTACTTC,CASSLPGSGYEQYF
TRBD1,TRBV7-2,-,TRBJ2-2,TGTGCCAGCAGCTTAATGACAGGGCCCGCCGGGGAGCTGTTTTTT,CASSLMTGPAGELFF
-,TRBV6-4,few,TRBJ1-1,TGTGCCAGCAGTCCCCAGGGGCCCACTGAAGCTTTCTTT,CASSPQGPTEAFF
TRBD1,TRBV6-5,many,TRBJ1-4,TGTGCCAGCAGTTATGCAGGGGGATCTAATGAAAAACTGTTTTTT,CASSYAGGSNEKLFF
-,TRBV20-1,-,TRBJ2-3,TGCAGTGCTACGTTTAGCGTCCGGGGCACAGATACGCAGTATTTT,CSATFSVRGTDTQYF
-,TRBV9,many,TRBJ1-1,TGTGCCAGCAGCGTGCGGGACATTAGTAACACTGAAGCTTTCTTT,CASSVRDISNTEAFF
-,TRBV24-1,-,TRBJ2-3,TGTGCCACCATGACTGCCAGGGGGGCAGATACGCAGTATTTT,CATMTARGADTQYF
TRBD2,TRBV25-1,-,TRBJ2-1,TGTGCCAGCAGTGTAGCGGGTAGGGATAATGAGCAGTTCTTC,CASSVAGRDNEQFF
-,TRBV6-2/TRBV6-3,many,TRBJ2-7,TGTGCCAGCAGTTATGTGGCGGACTACGAGCAGTACTTC,CASSYVADYEQYF
-,TRBV5-1,few,TRBJ2-7,TGCGCCAGCAGACCGGAGCCATACGGGATGCTCGAGCAGTACTTC,CASRPEPYGMLEQYF
-,TRBV10-2,many,TRBJ2-7,TGCGCCAGCAGTGACGGGGGCCATTCCTACGAGCAGTACTTC,CASSDGGHSYEQYF
-,TRBV20-1,-,TRBJ2-2,TGCAGTGCTAGAGCGACCCCGGGACCCTTTGCAGGCACCGGGGAGCTGTTTTTT,CSARATPGPFAGTGELFF
-,TRBV15,many,TRBJ2-3,TGTGCCACCAGGGGTAACACAGATACGCAGTATTTT,CATRGNTDTQYF
TRBD1,TRBV25-1,-,TRBJ2-7,TGTGCCAGCAGTGGGACAGGGAGGTACGAGCAGTACTTC,CASSGTGRYEQYF
TRBD2,TRBV3-1,few,TRBJ2-3,TGTGCCAGCAGCCCATACCTAGCGGGGAGCACAGATACGCAGTATTTT,CASSPYLAGSTDTQYF
-,TRBV4-3,-,TRBJ1-2,TGCGCCAGCAGCCAAGATGGGAGACGTCTTAACTATGGCTACACCTTC,CASSQDGRRLNYGYTF
-,TRBV9,-,TRBJ2-5,TGTGCCAGCAGCGAGGGGGTCACAGTGGAGACCCAGTACTTC,CASSEGVTVETQYF
-,TRBV20-1,-,TRBJ2-5,TGCAGTGTACTGGTATGGGGCTACCAAGAGACCCAGTACTTC,CSVLVWGYQETQYF
-,TRBV4-3,few,TRBJ1-1,TGCGCCAGCAGCCAGGAATCAGGGGCGGACACTGAAGCTTTCTTT,CASSQESGADTEAFF
-,TRBV20-1,-,TRBJ2-5,TGCAGTTCCGACAGGGAGGCAGAGACCCAGTACTTC,CSSDREAETQYF
-,TRBV9,-,TRBJ1-4,TGTGCCAGCAGCGTAGCCTCGGACGGAAAACTGTTTTTT,CASSVASDGKLFF
-,TRBV4-3,-,TRBJ2-7,TGCGCCAGCAGCCAAGGGAAAGGGAGCTCCTACGAGCAGTACTTC,CASSQGKGSSYEQYF
-,TRBV20-1,few,TRBJ1-5,TGCAGTGCTAGTAGCAGGGGCTTGTATAGCAATCAGCCCCAGCATTTT,CSASSRGLYSNQPQHF